Below, 16 T cell receptor beta chains from the same sample are listed, as sequenced in a study of response to subunit inactivated influenza vaccine. TCRdb reprocessed the RT-PCR reads via MiXCR and lists one record per CDR3 protein. This sample carries approximately 500,000 distinct CDR3 sequences, 13% of them seen once, and the ten largest clones take roughly 14%. This sample comprised PBMCs from blood, obtained roughly 46 days after vaccination. The receptors here all came from a man aged 45-65 years who received an inactivated influenza vaccine.

Details on this clonotype: At one of its ends the junction is not consistent with the germline gene, which may arise from a read error. V usage is TRBV2 and J usage is TRBJ2-7; D call uncertain. Germline CDR1 and CDR2: SNHLY and FYNNEI. The CDR3 totals 19 residues. The CDR3 reads CAISLDPWPSYHSSYEQYF. The CDR3 DNA follows: TGTGCCATCAGTTTAGATCCATGGCCATCCTATCACAGCTCCTACGAGCAGTACTTC.

This clonotype was counted between two and nine times. The gene calls are TRBV6-1 and TRBJ1-6; 8 nucleotides match TRBD1. CDR3 length equals 14 residues. V was clipped by 6 bases and J by 10 bases; unmatched bases: 8. Germline CDR1 and CDR2: MNHNS and SASEGT. As DNA, the CDR3 is TGTGCCAGCAGCCCGCAGGGGGCAAGATCACCCCTCCACTTT. This gives the protein CASSPQGARSPLHF.

The rearrangement uses TRBV13 and TRBJ2-3, with D perhaps TRBD1 (6 bases). The CDR3 totals 16 residues. Germline values: CDR1 PRHDT, CDR2 FYEKMQ (reference sequence). Trimming removed 2 bases from V and 6 bases from J, with 18 bases in between. CDR3 in amino acids: CASSLRSQGRWDTQYF. DNA of the CDR3: TGTGCCAGCAGCTTAAGGTCCCAGGGGCGCTGGGATACGCAGTATTTT. Filled out from reference TRBV13 and TRBJ2-3, the complete variable domain reads AAGVIQSPRHLIKEKRETATLKCYPIPRHDTVYWYQQGPGQDPQFLISFYEKMQSDKGSIPDRFSAQQFSDYHSELNMSSLELGDSALYFCASSLRSQGRWDTQYFGPGTRLTVL.

The chain combines TRBV18 with TRBJ2-3, with 8 bases identical to TRBD1. Looked up from germline, CDR1 is KGHSH and CDR2 is LQKENI. Trimming cost V 2 bases and J 4 bases; bases outside gene matches: 5. The CDR3 spans 15 residues. CDR3 bases: TGTGCCAGCTCACCAGGCAGGGGGCGAGCAGATACGCAGTATTTT. Protein sequence: CASSPGRGRADTQYF.

At least ten counts were recorded for this clonotype. Its ends do not fully match the called genes, so a read error is possible. The rearrangement joins TRBV7-2 to TRBJ2-5; D is tentatively TRBD1 or TRBD2 (5 bases each). The CDR3 spans 14 residues. Germline V gives CDR1 SGHTA, CDR2 FQGNSA. CDR3 amino acids: CASSLAQGMSTQYF. DNA for the CDR3: TGTGCCAGCAGCCTAGCCCAGGGAATGTCGACCCAGTACTTC.

This clonotype was counted many times. V usage is TRBV20-1 and J usage is TRBJ2-1, with 11 nucleotides matching TRBD1. V was clipped by 6 bases and J by 8 bases; unmatched bases: 9. Germline V CDR1 and CDR2: DFQATT, SNEGSKA (reference sequence). CDR3 length: 14 residues. CDR3: CSAGGGQGADEQFF. CDR3 nucleotides: TGCAGTGCGGGGGGTGGACAGGGGGCTGATGAGCAGTTCTTC.

This clonotype came up a few times. V is TRBV5-1 and J is TRBJ1-6; no clear D gene. CDR1 and CDR2 from the germline V gene are SGHRS and YFSETQ. The CDR3 extends over 16 amino acids. The V end was cut by 5 bases, the J end by 3 bases, with 15 bases between. The CDR3 sequence is CASSRSGVDYNSPLHF. In DNA form, the CDR3 reads TGCGCCAGCAGTAGGAGCGGTGTGGACTATAATTCACCCCTCCACTTT.

There are a few counts of this clonotype. This chain links TRBV12-3 or TRBV12-4 with TRBJ2-3; perhaps TRBD2 as D (6 bases). The V and J ends lost 1 base and 2 bases respectively, with 16 bases between them. There are 17 residues in the CDR3. The CDR3 protein is CASSLDGRTTLTDTQYF. CDR3 DNA: TGTGCCAGCAGTTTAGACGGCCGGACTACTCTCACAGATACGCAGTATTTT.

This rearrangement joins TRBV5-5 to TRBJ2-4; 9 bases line up with TRBD1. The V gene end was trimmed by 4 bases and the J gene end by 0 bases; junction bases not matched to a gene: 5. CDR3 length: 16 amino acids. CDR1 and CDR2 from the germline V gene are SGHKS and YYEKEE (reference sequence). The CDR3 DNA sequence: TGTGCCAGCAGCAAAACAGGGGGCTTAGCCAAAAACATTCAGTACTTC. It yields the protein CASSKTGGLAKNIQYF.

This clonotype occurred a few times. V gene TRBV11-2 combines with J gene TRBJ2-2; D is perhaps TRBD2 (6 bases). The germline V and J ends were trimmed by 3 bases and 8 bases, with 19 bases remaining between them. Per the germline V gene, CDR1 is SGHAT and CDR2 is FQNNGV. This CDR3 contains 16 residues. In DNA, the CDR3 is TGTGCCAGCAGCTTCGAGCGTAGCGGACGCTTGGGGGAGCTGTTTTTT. Its translation is CASSFERSGRLGELFF. Full variable domain (missing parts from reference TRBV11-2 and TRBJ2-2): EAGVAQSPRYKIIEKRQSVAFWCNPISGHATLYWYQQILGQGPKLLIQFQNNGVVDDSQLPKDRFSAERLKGVDSTLKIQPAKLEDSAVYLCASSFERSGRLGELFFGEGSRLTVL.

V usage is TRBV20-1 and J usage is TRBJ2-7, with D possibly being TRBD2 (5 bases). The CDR3 contains 13 residues. Germline V gene lookup returns CDR1 DFQATT and CDR2 SNEGSKA (reference sequence). V lost 6 bases to trimming and J lost 1 base, with 13 bases between them. The DNA for the CDR3 is TGCAGTGCCACCCGACCGGGGTCCTACGAGCAGTACTTC. This codes for CSATRPGSYEQYF.

The V and J genes are TRBV24-1 and TRBJ2-5; a weak D match, TRBD1 (6 bases). The CDR3 extends over 13 amino acids. Germline CDR1 is KGHDR and CDR2 is SFDVKD. The ends were cut back, 6 bases at V and 4 bases at J, with 11 bases in the middle. CDR3 amino acids: CATSRPGVETQYF. The CDR3 DNA follows: TGTGCCACCAGTAGGCCAGGGGTAGAGACCCAGTACTTC.

This clonotype was counted at least ten times. The V call is TRBV15, the J call TRBJ1-4; D is ambiguous. Germline CDR1 reads LNHNV; CDR2 reads YYDKDF (reference sequence). There are 16 residues in the CDR3. Trimming took off 0 bases at V and 0 bases at J, with 8 bases between the two ends. The CDR3: CATSRDQMTTNEKLFF. CDR3 bases: TGTGCCACCAGCAGAGATCAGATGACAACTAATGAAAAACTGTTTTTT.

In its sample, this clonotype was seen a few times. V gene TRBV28 combines with J gene TRBJ1-5, with a weak D call TRBD1 (6 bases). Germline V gene data show CDR1 as MDHEN and CDR2 as SYDVKM. The CDR3 is made up of 14 amino acids. V was trimmed by 8 bases and J by 7 bases, leaving 18 bases between them. The CDR3 loop is CASFLARGSQPQHF. CDR3 nucleotide sequence: TGTGCCAGCTTCTTGGCCAGGGGCAGCCAGCCCCAGCATTTT.

This clonotype showed up many times. The chain uses TRBV7-2 and TRBJ1-6, with no clear D. The CDR3 extends over 12 amino acids. Germline loops: CDR1 SGHTA, CDR2 FQGNSA. V was shortened by 1 base and J by 9 bases, with 4 bases between the two germline ends. The CDR3 region has the DNA TGTGCCAGCAGCTTAGGGGTTTCACCCCTCCACTTT. The encoded protein is CASSLGVSPLHF.

The chain employs TRBV18 and TRBJ2-3; no definite D call. The CDR3 spans 15 residues. The V end lost 3 bases, the J end lost 0 bases, and 10 bases lay between the germline ends. CDR1 KGHSH and CDR2 LQKENI come from the germline V gene. This CDR3 is CASSPDGTSTDTQYF. CDR3 nucleotide sequence: TGTGCCAGCTCACCGGACGGTACTAGCACAGATACGCAGTATTTT.